This T cell receptor beta chain was recovered during a study of blood T cell repertoires in COVID-19 (dated by TCRdb to the early 2020s). Context from the whole study: Samples covering the acute and convalescent phases of COVID-19 were provided by collaborators in the United States, Italy and Spain. The repertoires were made available in a free public database intended to serve as a resource for research on the immune response to SARS-CoV-2. Subjects who had been exposed to COVID-19, were actively infected with it, or had recovered from it provided the deeply sampled blood TCRbeta repertoires that made up the dataset. A de-identified subject ID, COVID-19 status, age in years and sex were almost always included in the sample metadata. Where HLA class I and class II types were available, the types were taken from metadata supplied by the sample provider, not from assay-based typing. The samples were drawn from two sources: the first 160 participants of the ongoing ImmuneRACE study, and 1,200 or so subjects contributed by 6 global collaborators. The material from the prospective study consisted of cDNA or gDNA derived from T cells, B-cell-depleted T cells, or PBMCs. The paper as a whole reports these results and caveats: How much clinical and demographic metadata was included differed by source and by participant, and the metadata was provided uncurated.

Remarks on this clone: What this receptor recognizes is not known. No qualities accompany the bases; no much larger clone lies one base away.

Collaborating institutions collected whole blood in K2EDTA tubes following their own protocols. For TCRbeta analysis, collaborators shipped samples as frozen whole blood, isolated PBMCs, or DNA extracted from either of those sample types. The germline V gene encodes CDR1 LNHDA and CDR2 SQIVND (reference sequence). Its CDR3 holds 12 amino acids, cysteine through phenylalanine. Only CDR3 DNA is held: 36 bases, read in frame from base 1. V drops 4 bases and J drops 7 bases, leaving 8 bases in between. TCRbeta CDR3 regions were amplified from genomic DNA by means of the immunoSEQ Assay, a bias-controlled multiplex PCR. Per the source publication's procedure: Within the assay, amplification of reference gene primers was used to estimate how many nucleated cells each sample contained. To quantify the absolute abundance of each unique TCRbeta CDR3 rearrangement, sequence reads were collapsed and filtered. Productive Simpson clonality was computed per sample as the square root of Simpson's diversity index over productive rearrangements. As stored in TCRdb, this immuneACCESS dataset retains in-frame rearrangements with V and J assigned. A fraction of the clones does not appear; measured against another copy, unresolved V genes explain less than half of the discrepancy, and the remainder lacks a known reason. Clonal size and the V and J genes are those of that table, whereas D and trimming came from the DNA. Here the sample has approximately 74,000 clones; about 91% occur a single time. 4.8% of the sample belongs to the ten largest clones.

This chain is built from TRBV19 and TRBJ1-5; the D gene assignment is ambiguous. This clonotype originated in a woman in her sixties with active COVID-19. The sequencing sample was made of peripheral blood. The DNA reads as follows: TGTGCCAGTAGTACATACTCCCAGCCCCAGCATTTT. This gives the protein CASSTYSQPQHF.